This T cell receptor beta chain was sequenced in a study of blood T cells in healthy people across ages. Points from the study as a whole: Investigators treated diversity estimates from one million T cells as underestimates.

This CDR3 is 15 amino acids long. The germline V gene encodes CDR1 SEHNR and CDR2 FQNEAQ (reference sequence). Trimming cost V 4 bases and J 4 bases; bases outside gene matches: 6. Through a sample-barcoded 5' primer and a J-beta primer mix, a second PCR was run for roughly 6 to 12 cycles. TCRdb redid the calling of the 5' RACE reads with MiXCR, one entry per CDR3 protein. The sample has around 900,000 distinct CDR3 sequences, 29% seen once; the top ten hold roughly a sixth. This clonotype occurred many times. Its antigen is unknown. The chain is built from TRBV7-9 and TRBJ2-1; 8 nucleotides line up with TRBD2. Sequencing was performed on blood. The clonotype was recovered from a woman of 80 years or more in good health. CDR3 residues: CASSSPLAAYNEQFF. DNA for the CDR3: TGTGCCAGCAGCTCCCCACTAGCGGCTTACAATGAGCAGTTCTTC.